This T cell receptor (beta chain) originates from a study of OX40 agonist ivuxolimab in advanced cancers. Study findings and constraints: Normalized expansion of T-cell clones was also low for some nonresponders.

On this clone itself: Its specificity is unknown.

Repertoires were generated with immunoSEQ multiplex PCR, while TCRdb's copy carries only in-frame clones and drops some. This table has tens of thousands of clones, 88% appearing once. This material consisted of CD4+ or CD8+ T cells sorted from blood, taken in a trial of the OX40 agonist ivuxolimab. The TCR comes from an adult with an advanced solid tumor such as melanoma, head and neck, liver or kidney cancer.

This chain's CDR3 is CASSLGTGGRQGNTEAFF. The CDR3 DNA follows: TGTGCCAGCAGCTTAGGAACCGGCGGGCGGCAGGGGAACACTGAAGCTTTCTTT. The gene calls are TRBV7-6 and TRBJ1-1; D might be TRBD1 (5 bases). This CDR3 region has 18 residues. Germline V CDR1 and CDR2: SGHVS, FNYEAQ. V was cut by 1 base and J by 1 base, with 19 bases left in between.